A selection of T cell receptor beta chains follows, all from one sample in a study of T cells in Graves' hyperthyroidism and ophthalmopathy. MiXCR was run by TCRdb on the multiplex PCR reads, yielding one entry per CDR3 protein. The table shows more than 300,000 distinct CDR3 sequences, with 14% occurring only once. The sequenced sample consisted of blood. All receptors derive from a woman between 55 and 75 years old with Graves' hyperthyroidism. Each CDR3 is given with its conserved first and last residue. The D gene is left open where the match is weak. Clone size is not always given. Where it is, it says once, few, many or a class for expanded clones.

clone_size	v_call	d_call	j_call	cdr3_aa	cdr3_nt
many	TRBV2	NA	TRBJ1-6	CASSEGGPTGSPLHF	TGTGCCAGCAGTGAAGGAGGACCAACCGGTTCACCCCTCCACTTT
few	TRBV20-1	TRBD2	TRBJ2-3	CSGRAGARTDTQYF	TGCAGTGGTAGGGCGGGAGCCCGCACAGATACGCAGTATTTT
few	TRBV10-3	NA	TRBJ2-6	CAIRASGANVLTF	TGTGCCATCAGGGCCTCTGGGGCCAACGTCCTGACTTTC
few	TRBV6-4	TRBD2	TRBJ2-7	CASSDSNTGGLRYEQYF	TGTGCCAGCAGTGACTCGAATACGGGGGGACTTCGGTACGAGCAGTACTTC
many	TRBV3-1	NA	TRBJ2-1	CASSTRRNKRSYNEQFF	TGTGCCAGCAGCACGCGGCGAAACAAGCGGTCCTACAATGAGCAGTTCTTC
NA	TRBV28	NA	TRBJ1-5	CASSLSAYHQPQHF	TGTGCCAGCAGTTTATCGGCATACCATCAGCCCCAGCATTTT
few	TRBV24-1	NA	TRBJ2-1	CATSWGTAGYNEQFF	TGTGCCACCAGTTGGGGCACGGCGGGCTACAATGAGCAGTTCTTC
many	TRBV15	NA	TRBJ1-2	CATSRARVRDRKDYGYTF	TGTGCCACCAGCAGAGCCCGGGTGAGGGACCGGAAGGACTATGGCTACACCTTC
many	TRBV10-1	NA	TRBJ2-7	CASSEDVGTYEQYF	TGCGCCAGCAGTGAGGACGTGGGGACCTACGAGCAGTACTTC
many	TRBV5-1	TRBD2	TRBJ2-5	CASQLAAQETQYF	TGCGCCAGCCAACTAGCGGCCCAAGAGACCCAGTACTTC
many	TRBV5-5	TRBD1	TRBJ1-2	CASSHALGQPNYGYTF	TGTGCCAGCAGCCACGCCCTGGGACAGCCCAACTATGGCTACACCTTC
many	TRBV24-1	NA	TRBJ2-7	CATSESTGSSSYEQYF	TGTGCCACCAGTGAATCCACAGGGTCGAGCTCCTACGAGCAGTACTTC
once	TRBV7-9	TRBD2	TRBJ2-1	CASSLATSGHNEQFF	TGCGCCAGCAGCTTGGCGACTAGCGGGCACAATGAGCAGTTCTTC
NA	TRBV6-5	NA	TRBJ2-1	CASSYWNEQFF	TGTGCCAGCAGTTACTGGAATGAGCAGTTCTTC
many	TRBV2	NA	TRBJ2-5	CASSGTPQETQYF	TGTGCCAGCAGTGGGACTCCGCAAGAGACCCAGTACTTC
many	TRBV2	NA	TRBJ1-2	CASSRPPTVVGYTF	TGTGCCAGCAGCAGACCTCCGACAGTAGTTGGCTACACCTTC
many	TRBV10-3	NA	TRBJ1-2	CAISEPGGDYGYTF	TGTGCCATCAGTGAGCCAGGAGGGGACTATGGCTACACCTTC
few	TRBV24-1	TRBD1	TRBJ2-3	CATSDLRTGMADTQYF	TGTGCCACCAGTGATTTGAGGACAGGGATGGCAGATACGCAGTATTTT
many	TRBV2	NA	TRBJ2-7	CASQGHSYEQYF	TGTGCCAGCCAAGGACATTCATACGAGCAGTACTTC
NA	TRBV10-3	NA	TRBJ2-1	CAISGKNEQFF	TGTGCCATCAGTGGAAAAAATGAGCAGTTCTTC
NA	TRBV20-1	TRBD2	TRBJ2-3	CSARPTLRDPPRTSNQPQYF	TGCAGTGCTAGACCAACCCTCCGGGACCCCCCGAGGACTAGCAATCAGCCCCAGTATTTT
many	TRBV10-3	NA	TRBJ1-1	CAISGQGPEAFF	TGTGCCATCAGTGGGCAGGGCCCTGAAGCTTTCTTT
once	TRBV11-2	NA	TRBJ2-1	CASRASNSYNEQFF	TGTGCCAGCAGGGCTAGTAACTCCTACAATGAGCAGTTCTTC
few	TRBV3-1	NA	TRBJ1-2	CASSQWEGGYTF	TGTGCCAGCAGCCAATGGGAGGGGGGCTACACCTTC
NA	TRBV29-1	TRBD2	TRBJ2-1	CSVLRTSGHNEQFF	TGCAGCGTTTTACGGACTAGCGGACACAATGAGCAGTTCTTC
NA	TRBV19	NA	TRBJ1-2	CASSSRGGRSYGYTF	TGTGCCAGTAGTTCACGGGGTGGACGGTCCTATGGCTACACCTTC
few	TRBV5-1	TRBD2	TRBJ2-1	CASSLSLAGANEQFF	TGCGCCAGCAGCTTGTCCCTAGCGGGAGCTAATGAGCAGTTCTTC
few	TRBV4-1	NA	TRBJ1-1	CASSQEGVGGNTEAFF	TGCGCCAGCAGCCAAGAGGGAGTCGGAGGGAACACTGAAGCTTTCTTT
NA	TRBV20-1	NA	TRBJ2-1	CSARGWGASGPYNEQFF	TGCAGTGCTAGAGGTTGGGGGGCTAGCGGACCATACAATGAGCAGTTCTTC
NA	TRBV5-1	NA	TRBJ1-2	CASSSTRVGYTF	TGCGCCAGCAGCTCCACCAGGGTAGGCTACACCTTC
many	TRBV7-2	NA	TRBJ2-2	CASSLRSTINTGELFF	TGTGCCAGCAGCTTACGTAGCACAATTAACACCGGGGAGCTGTTTTTT
many	TRBV28	TRBD1	TRBJ2-7	CASSTRWDSTYEQYF	TGTGCCAGCAGTACTCGGTGGGACAGTACCTACGAGCAGTACTTC
NA	TRBV9	TRBD1	TRBJ1-6	CASSAGQGSSPLHF	TGTGCCAGCAGCGCGGGACAGGGTAGTTCACCCCTCCACTTT
many	TRBV11-2	NA	TRBJ2-5	CASSLVGGRGSAETQYF	TGTGCCAGCAGCTTAGTTGGAGGCAGGGGTTCAGCGGAGACCCAGTACTTC
many	TRBV11-3	TRBD2	TRBJ2-1	CASSSGLAGVGIEQFF	TGTGCCAGCAGCTCCGGACTAGCGGGCGTTGGAATTGAGCAGTTCTTC
few	TRBV2	NA	TRBJ2-6	CASSPRTGANVLTF	TGTGCCAGCAGTCCCCGTACCGGGGCCAACGTCCTGACTTTC
NA	TRBV5-4	TRBD1	TRBJ2-1	CASSPQTGGYNEQFF	TGTGCCAGCAGCCCCCAGACAGGGGGCTACAATGAGCAGTTCTTC
many	TRBV7-8	NA	TRBJ1-1	CASSLLQGRRSEAFF	TGTGCCAGCAGCTTACTTCAGGGGCGGAGATCTGAAGCTTTCTTT
many	TRBV20-1	NA	TRBJ2-7	CSASLQGYYNEQYF	TGCAGTGCTAGCCTACAGGGATATTACAACGAGCAGTACTTC
NA	TRBV6-2/TRBV6-3	NA	TRBJ2-7	CASSYFFRGRSSYEQYF	TGTGCCAGCAGTTACTTCTTCAGGGGCCGAAGCTCCTACGAGCAGTACTTC
many	TRBV5-5	NA	TRBJ2-7	CASSRLTRAPYEQYF	TGTGCCAGCAGCAGATTGACCCGGGCCCCCTACGAGCAGTACTTC
NA	TRBV12-3/TRBV12-4	NA	TRBJ1-2	CASSLGGFYGYTF	TGTGCCAGCAGCCTGGGGGGGTTCTATGGCTACACCTTC
many	TRBV12-3/TRBV12-4	NA	TRBJ2-7	CASSLAGAPHYEQYF	TGTGCCAGCAGTCTGGCCGGGGCTCCACATTACGAGCAGTACTTC
many	TRBV20-1	TRBD2	TRBJ2-7	CSARRLAGYEQYF	TGCAGTGCTAGACGACTAGCAGGGTACGAGCAGTACTTC
NA	TRBV7-2	TRBD2	TRBJ2-1	CASSPPTSGTFEQFF	TGTGCCAGCAGCCCCCCTACTAGCGGGACGTTTGAGCAGTTCTTC
many	TRBV2	TRBD1	TRBJ1-6	CASSEAGQALHF	TGTGCCAGCAGTGAAGCTGGACAGGCCCTCCACTTT
NA	TRBV5-1	TRBD1	TRBJ2-4	CASSYSEGTAQYF	TGCGCCAGCAGCTACAGCGAAGGGACAGCTCAGTACTTC
few	TRBV10-3	TRBD2	TRBJ2-3	CAIRDMTSGRDTQYF	TGTGCCATCAGAGACATGACTAGCGGGAGAGATACGCAGTATTTT
many	TRBV28	NA	TRBJ2-5	CASSFFTGNIDQETQYF	TGTGCCAGCAGTTTCTTTACAGGGAATATTGACCAAGAGACCCAGTACTTC
many	TRBV20-1	NA	TRBJ1-5	CSAVAGSPNQPQHF	TGCAGTGCTGTCGCGGGGAGCCCGAATCAGCCCCAGCATTTT
many	TRBV24-1	NA	TRBJ1-2	CATDDREAPLTNYGYTF	TGTGCCACCGACGACAGAGAGGCTCCACTAACTAACTATGGCTACACCTTC
many	TRBV6-1	NA	TRBJ2-1	CASSEMGEQFF	TGTGCCAGCAGTGAAATGGGGGAGCAGTTCTTC
many	TRBV27	NA	TRBJ2-3	CASSSSSTSTDTQYF	TGTGCCAGCAGTTCATCAAGTACTAGCACAGATACGCAGTATTTT
many	TRBV7-2	NA	TRBJ2-7	CASSPRADEQYF	TGTGCCAGCAGCCCGAGGGCCGACGAGCAGTACTTC
NA	TRBV2	TRBD1	TRBJ1-1	CACSGGQGAEAFF	TGTGCTTGCTCAGGGGGACAGGGGGCTGAAGCTTTCTTT
NA	TRBV11-1	TRBD2	TRBJ2-5	CASSPGLARVGDQETQYF	TGTGCCAGCAGCCCGGGACTAGCGAGAGTGGGAGACCAAGAGACCCAGTACTTC
NA	TRBV24-1	NA	TRBJ2-1	CATSDLTVGKTEQFF	TGTGCCACCAGTGATTTAACGGTCGGGAAGACTGAGCAGTTCTTC
many	TRBV9	NA	TRBJ2-3	CASSVAPTDTQYF	TGTGCCAGCAGCGTAGCCCCCACAGATACGCAGTATTTT